This T cell receptor beta chain was obtained from a study of blood T cell repertoires in COVID-19 (TCRdb year 2020). As for the study more broadly: The collaborator samples originated in the United States, Italy and Spain and spanned the acute and convalescent phases of COVID-19. The material from the prospective study consisted of cDNA or gDNA derived from T cells, B-cell-depleted T cells, or PBMCs. Subjects who had been exposed to COVID-19, were actively infected with it, or had recovered from it provided the deeply sampled blood TCRbeta repertoires that made up the dataset. The repertoires were released in a freely available public database intended as a resource for research on the immune response to SARS-CoV-2. Samples were obtained from the ongoing ImmuneRACE study (first 160 participants) and from 1,254 subjects provided by 6 global collaborators. The sample metadata nearly always contained a de-identified subject ID, COVID-19 status, age in years and sex. Where HLA class I and class II types were available, the types were taken from metadata supplied by the sample provider, not from assay-based typing. What the work shows at the level of the full study, not this receptor alone: The amount of clinical and demographic metadata varied by source and participant and was provided uncurated.

Collaborating institutions collected whole blood in K2EDTA tubes following their own protocols. For TCRbeta analysis, collaborator samples were shipped as frozen whole blood, as isolated PBMCs, or as DNA extracted from either sample type. The immunoSEQ Assay, a bias-controlled multiplex PCR, was used to amplify TCRbeta CDR3 regions from genomic DNA. In the source study's methods: Nucleated cell counts per sample were estimated from amplification of reference gene primers within the assay. To quantify the absolute abundance of each unique TCRbeta CDR3 rearrangement, sequence reads were collapsed and filtered. Productive Simpson clonality was computed per sample as the square root of Simpson's diversity index over productive rearrangements. What TCRdb holds here is the immuneACCESS table cut down to in-frame rearrangements. Part of the clones is not present; checked against another copy, under half of the missing clones reflect an unresolved V gene, and the others are unexplained. V and J calls and clone size are as listed in that table; D and trimming were resolved from the DNA. The sample contains around 270,000 clones, 80% to 90% of them found a single time. The top ten clonotypes cover approximately 2.2% of the sample.

At the junction V is shortened by 4 bases and J by 8 bases; bases outside the gene matches: 5. Spanning cysteine to phenylalanine, the CDR3 consists of 14 amino acids. Here the CDR3 DNA is all that survives: 42 bases in frame from base 1. According to the germline V gene (reference sequence), CDR1 reads SEHNR and CDR2 reads FQNEAQ. In regard to this clone: What antigen it recognizes has not been identified. Per-base quality was not reported, and no clone a single base away is much larger than it.

The sequenced sample was peripheral blood. The chain is made from TRBV7-9 and TRBJ1-4, with 9 junctional bases fitting TRBD1. The TCR sequence derives from a woman between 50 and 59 years old with acute or convalescent COVID-19. The DNA sequence reads TGTGCCAGCAGCTCACAGGGGGCACAGGAAAAACTGTTTTTT. The resulting protein is CASSSQGAQEKLFF.